The T cell receptor beta chain under discussion was sequenced for a study of blood T cell repertoires in COVID-19. Study overall: There were acute and convalescent COVID-19 samples, and they came from the United States, Italy and Spain. T cells, B-cell-depleted T cells, or PBMCs provided the cDNA or gDNA that served as material.

Per the original data handling: Amplification of reference gene primers was used by the study to estimate nucleated cell counts. Some clones are missing from TCRdb's copy, which holds only in-frame ones; the method was immunoSEQ multiplex PCR. V, J and clone size are taken as reported in that table, and D and trimming were inferred from the DNA itself. Among 270,000 or so clones, roughly 91% were seen once, and the ten largest hold approximately 4.2%. The source material was peripheral blood. The receptor was derived from a man in his forties with acute or convalescent COVID-19.

The CDR3 coding sequence is TGTGCCAGCAGCTTGTTAGCGGCCCAGGGTAGGTACGAGCAGTACTTC. It translates to CASSLLAAQGRYEQYF. The rearrangement uses TRBV5-6 and TRBJ2-7; D is perhaps TRBD2 (6 bases). The V end lost 1 base, the J end lost 4 bases, and 18 bases lay between the germline ends. The CDR3 runs to 16 residues. Germline V gives CDR1 SGHDT, CDR2 YYEEEE.